The 16 T cell receptor beta chains below come from one sample, sequenced in a study of CD8+ T cells in alopecia areata. Extracted RNA was reverse transcribed into cDNA, the sequencing template. Profiled with immunoSEQ multiplex PCR; TCRdb holds only in-frame clones, not every one. The repertoire holds fewer than 250,000 clones, with roughly 57% as singletons. The sequenced sample was CD4+ T cells sorted from blood, obtained at week 0. These receptors were taken from a human donor with alopecia areata.

The chain has TRBV18 and TRBJ2-5; D remains unclear. CDR1 KGHSH and CDR2 LQKENI come from the germline V gene. The CDR3 is 12 amino acids. Trimming pared 3 bases from V and 12 bases from J, leaving 14 bases between. CDR3 residues: CASSPSTGHEYF. DNA for the CDR3: TGTGCCAGCTCACCGTCAACTGGGCACGAGTACTTC.

The gene calls are TRBV11-3 and TRBJ2-3; 10 bases match TRBD2. The CDR3 runs 14 residues. CDR1 is SGHNT and CDR2 is YENEEA in the germline V gene. The V segment lost 5 bases and the J segment 4 bases; nucleotides outside the gene matches: 3. The CDR3 DNA follows: TGTGCCAGCAGCGCTAGCGGGAGACCAGATACGCAGTATTTT. Protein: CASSASGRPDTQYF.

This clone is categorized as medium-sized. This chain uses TRBV29-1 with TRBJ1-4; D is unresolved. The V and J ends lost 4 bases and 4 bases respectively, with 4 bases between them. The CDR3 extends over 11 amino acids. Germline lookup yields CDR1 SQVTM and CDR2 ANQGSEA. This CDR3 is CSVADNEKLFF. The CDR3 DNA sequence: TGCAGCGTTGCGGATAATGAAAAACTGTTTTTT.

This clone has at least ten counts. The V and J genes are TRBV6-5 and TRBJ2-7; 8 nucleotides align to TRBD1. Germline V gene data show CDR1 as MNHEY and CDR2 as SVGAGI. V shed 8 bases, J shed 5 bases, and the junction held 14 bases outside the gene matches. The CDR3 spans 15 residues. The CDR3 DNA reads as TGTGCCAGCCATACAACCCAGGGGGCGGTCCACGAGCAGTACTTC. It specifies CASHTTQGAVHEQYF.

V is TRBV4-2 and J is TRBJ2-3, with 8 positions matching TRBD2. With V trimmed by 0 bases and J by 7 bases, 9 bases remained unmatched. The CDR3 runs to 16 residues. Germline CDR1 LGHNA, CDR2 YNFKEQ. CDR3 bases: TGTGCCAGCAGCCAAGATCTCGGCGGGAGGACGAATACGCAGTATTTT. Its translation is CASSQDLGGRTNTQYF.

In the case of this clone: This CDR3 is also generated by other DNA sequences in the sample. The chain carries TRBV7-9 and TRBJ1-2; maybe TRBD1 (6 bases). Germline CDR1 SEHNR, CDR2 FQNEAQ (reference sequence). The CDR3 has 13 amino acids. Trimming removed 1 base at V and 8 bases at J, with 11 bases between. The CDR3 protein is CASSLDRVVGYTF. Written as DNA, the CDR3 is TGTGCCAGCAGCTTAGACAGGGTTGTCGGCTACACCTTC.

The rearrangement uses TRBV19 and TRBJ1-5; tentatively, D is TRBD1 (5 bases). CDR3 length equals 13 residues. Germline V gives CDR1 LNHDA, CDR2 SQIVND (reference sequence). The germline V and J ends were trimmed by 3 bases and 3 bases, with 6 bases remaining between them. CDR3 bases: TGTGCCAGTAGTATGGACACCAATCAGCCCCAGCATTTT. This translates into CASSMDTNQPQHF.

This clone was detected only a few times. This sequence joins TRBV19 and TRBJ2-7; tentative D call: TRBD1 (6 bases). Germline CDR1 and CDR2: LNHDA and SQIVND (reference sequence). With 5 bases removed from V and 3 bases from J, the gap between germline ends came to 11 bases. The CDR3 is made up of 13 amino acids. DNA for the CDR3: TGTGCCAGTAGTTGGACAGACTACTACGAGCAGTACTTC. It encodes CASSWTDYYEQYF.

In its sample, this clone was seen a few times. The V and J genes are TRBV6-5 and TRBJ1-2, with 8 bases aligning to TRBD1. This CDR3 is 16 amino acids long. V shed 1 base and J 4 bases; nucleotides not matched to a gene: 8. Germline CDR1 and CDR2: MNHEY and SVGAGI. CDR3 DNA sequence: TGTGCCAGCAGTTACTTCGCGTCCGGGACAGGCTATGGCTACACCTTC. It codes for CASSYFASGTGYGYTF.

This chain uses TRBV7-2 with TRBJ2-3; D unresolved. This CDR3 region has 15 residues. CDR1 is SGHTA, CDR2 FQGNSA, per germline. The V end lost 4 bases, the J end lost 2 bases, and 13 bases lay between the germline ends. The CDR3 loop reads CASSSINNFTDTQYF. The DNA of the CDR3 is TGTGCCAGCAGCTCGATAAATAACTTCACAGATACGCAGTATTTT.

On this clone itself: The same CDR3 arises from other DNA sequences in this sample as well. The rearrangement uses TRBV5-1 and TRBJ2-1; D call uncertain. CDR3 length: 13 amino acids. The V and J ends lost 0 bases and 5 bases respectively, with 6 bases between them. Per germline, CDR1 SGHRS and CDR2 YFSETQ. CDR3 in amino acids: CASSLGGDNEQFF. The CDR3 DNA sequence: TGCGCCAGCAGCTTGGGTGGAGACAATGAGCAGTTCTTC.

The rearrangement links TRBV29-1 to TRBJ1-2; D remains ambiguous. CDR3 size: 12 residues. CDR1 is SQVTM, CDR2 ANQGSEA, per germline. With 3 bases removed from V and 1 base from J, the gap between germline ends came to 6 bases. CDR3: CSVERNNYGYTF. In DNA form, the CDR3 reads TGCAGCGTTGAGCGGAATAACTATGGCTACACCTTC.

This sequence joins TRBV29-1 and TRBJ1-2; 7 bases are shared with TRBD1. This CDR3 is 13 amino acids long. In germline, CDR1 is SQVTM, CDR2 ANQGSEA. V dropped 6 bases and J dropped 5; count of bases not matched to a gene: 9. CDR3 region: CSVTGVPGYGYTF. DNA for the CDR3: TGCAGCGTAACAGGGGTCCCAGGGTATGGCTACACCTTC.

This clone has more than one count but fewer than ten. The CDR3 does not end in the conserved phenylalanine or tryptophan, so this is likely a read error. Because the CDR3's place on the DNA is in doubt, the DNA is left out and the CDR3 is given as listed by TCRdb. The V and J genes are TRBV2 and TRBJ1-1. The CDR3 contains 14 residues when both ends are counted. Germline V lookup: CDR1 SNHLY, CDR2 FYNNEI. CDR3 in amino acids: CASSEESLITSGLI.

The chain combines TRBV29-1 with TRBJ2-5; 8 bases agree with TRBD1. Looked up from germline, CDR1 is SQVTM and CDR2 is ANQGSEA. This CDR3 region has 13 residues. J lost 4 bases, V lost 6 bases, and 7 bases had no gene match. CDR3 DNA sequence: TGCAGCGTCACAGGGGGTGCGCGAGAGACCCAGTACTTC. As protein: CSVTGGARETQYF.

The CDR3 coding sequence is TGTGCCTGGAGTGTGCACAGGGGGGACTATGGCTACACCTTC. This codes for CAWSVHRGDYGYTF. The V call is TRBV30, the J call TRBJ1-2, with TRBD1 matching over 8 bases. The CDR3 spans 14 residues. Germline CDR1 GTSNPN, CDR2 SVGIG (reference sequence). V shed 0 bases, J shed 3 bases, and the junction held 3 bases outside the gene matches.